Below, 19 T cell receptor beta chains from the same sample are listed, as sequenced in a study of T cells after yellow fever vaccination (dated by TCRdb to the late 2010s). The sample's treatment or condition label, decoded: live attenuated yellow fever vaccine strain. Receptor amplification or capture employed 5' RACE. The instrument given in TCRdb is Illumina NovaSeq 6000. TCRdb applied fastp at Q25 and MiXCR to the public reads, then kept only in-frame beta chains. Every entry covers one CDR3 protein and lists the most common genes and DNA from its rows. The sample includes 350,000 to 550,000 distinct CDR3 sequences, with 15% to 20% observed a single time. Together, the top ten hold over 15% of the sample. Source: PBMCs, taken before the yellow fever booster vaccination. All receptors derive from a man between 18 and 29 years old who received the YFV17D yellow fever vaccine.

V usage is TRBV12-3 or TRBV12-4 and J usage is TRBJ2-7; no firm D call. V was pared by 6 bases and J by 6 bases, with 18 bases between. The CDR3 covers 14 residues. CDR3 amino acids: CASRSISPYSEQYF. Here the CDR3 DNA reads TGTGCCAGCAGGTCTATATCGCCATATTCCGAGCAGTACTTC.

V gene TRBV12-3 or TRBV12-4 combines with J gene TRBJ1-6; 7 bases fit TRBD1. V shed 8 bases, J shed 8 bases, and the junction held 6 bases outside the gene matches. This CDR3 is built from 13 residues. The CDR3 sequence is CASRRGFDSPLHF. The DNA of the CDR3 is TGTGCCAGCCGCAGGGGGTTCGATTCACCCCTCCACTTT.

This chain uses TRBV20-1 with TRBJ2-1; either TRBD1 or TRBD2 may fit D (5 bases each). The CDR3 is 14 amino acids. The germline CDR1 and CDR2 sequences are DFQATT and SNEGSKA (reference sequence). V was trimmed by 0 bases and J by 10 bases, leaving 16 bases between them. CDR3 sequence: CSARDSPRGREQFF. The CDR3 DNA reads TGCAGTGCTAGAGATTCCCCCCGGGGCCGAGAGCAGTTCTTC.

This clonotype was counted a few times. This rearrangement joins TRBV7-9 to TRBJ2-7; TRBD1 matches 7 bases. In germline, CDR1 is SEHNR, CDR2 FQNEAQ (reference sequence). CDR3 size: 15 residues. Trimming cost V 5 bases and J 3 bases; bases outside gene matches: 10. The CDR3 nucleotides read TGTGCCAGCAGCCTCGCCGGGGACAGATTCTACGAGCAGTACTTC. Amino acids: CASSLAGDRFYEQYF.

V usage is TRBV2 and J usage is TRBJ2-1; the match to TRBD1 covers 8 bases. This CDR3 is built from 15 residues. The V gene end was trimmed by 6 bases and the J gene end by 9 bases; junction bases not matched to a gene: 13. From germline, CDR1 is SNHLY and CDR2 FYNNEI. The CDR3 loop reads CASRREVRGQSEQFF. In nucleotides, the CDR3 is TGTGCCAGCAGGAGGGAGGTCAGGGGGCAAAGTGAGCAGTTCTTC.

Written as DNA, the CDR3 is TGTGCCAGCAGTTACGTCGCAGGGTTGGGCTACGAGCAGTACTTC. The encoded protein is CASSYVAGLGYEQYF. V is TRBV6-2 or TRBV6-3 and J is TRBJ2-7, with a weak D call TRBD1 (5 bases). Trimming cost V 2 bases and J 3 bases, with 14 bases left between them. Germline CDR1 reads MNHEY; CDR2 reads SVGEGT. This CDR3 is built from 15 residues.

This clonotype was seen a handful of times. The chain joins TRBV6-5 to TRBJ1-2, with 7 bases matching TRBD1. J lost 1 base, V lost 0 bases, and 2 bases had no gene match. The CDR3 totals 15 residues. Germline values: CDR1 MNHEY, CDR2 SVGAGI. The CDR3: CASSYSGQDNYGYTF. As DNA, the CDR3 is TGTGCCAGCAGTTACTCAGGACAGGATAACTATGGCTACACCTTC.

This clonotype has at least ten counts. This chain links TRBV5-1 with TRBJ2-3; TRBD1 agrees at 9 bases. Losses at the gene ends were 7 bases for V and 4 bases for J; bases not matched to a gene: 7. CDR1 is SGHRS and CDR2 is YFSETQ in the germline V gene. The CDR3 is 14 amino acids. DNA of the CDR3: TGCGCCAGCCGGGACAGGGCTATCGCAGATACGCAGTATTTT. Its protein product is CASRDRAIADTQYF.

This clonotype was counted only a few times. The V call is TRBV7-8, the J call TRBJ2-7, with D possibly matching TRBD2 (6 bases). Trimming pared 5 bases from V and 4 bases from J, leaving 18 bases between. This CDR3 has 15 residues. Germline-derived CDR1 and CDR2 are SGHVS and FQNEAQ. The CDR3 DNA reads as TGTGCCAGCAGCCCGGGCCGGGAGTTAGATTACGAGCAGTACGTC. Translation gives CASSPGRELDYEQYV.

This clonotype has a count of ten or more. This sequence joins TRBV4-1 and TRBJ2-1, with 10 bases lining up with TRBD2. The germline gives CDR1 MGHRA, CDR2 YSYEKL. V was pared by 0 bases and J by 8 bases, with 7 bases of the junction left unmatched. The CDR3 consists of 16 residues. For the CDR3, the DNA is TGCGCCAGCAGCCAAGATCGGAGCGGGGGGGCTCATGAGCAGTTCTTC. It yields the protein CASSQDRSGGAHEQFF.

V usage is TRBV10-2 and J usage is TRBJ1-2, with unresolved D. V was shortened by 0 bases and J by 8 bases, with 10 bases between the two germline ends. This CDR3 region has 13 residues. CDR1 and CDR2 (germline): WSHSY, SAAADI. CDR3 nucleotides: TGCGCCAGCAGTGAGTCGAACCTGGGGGGCTACACCTTC. Protein: CASSESNLGGYTF.

The rearrangement joins TRBV30 to TRBJ2-5; D unclear. This CDR3 comprises 12 residues. V shed 2 bases and J shed 5 bases, with 9 bases lying between them. Germline V gene data show CDR1 as GTSNPN and CDR2 as SVGIG (reference sequence). CDR3 loop: CAWSRLRETQYF. The CDR3 DNA sequence: TGTGCCTGGAGTAGGTTGAGGGAGACCCAGTACTTC. The entire variable domain, with the rest obtained from reference TRBV30 and TRBJ2-5, is as follows: SQTIHQWPATLVQPVGSPLSLECTVEGTSNPNLYWYRQAAGRGLQLLFYSVGIGQISSEVPQNLSASRPQDRQFILSSKKLLLSDSGFYLCAWSRLRETQYFGPGTRLLVL.

This clonotype was counted between two and nine times. The chain employs TRBV20-1 and TRBJ2-3; TRBD2 agrees at 14 bases. The length of the CDR3 is 15 residues. CDR1 is DFQATT, CDR2 SNEGSKA, per germline (reference sequence). J was trimmed by 7 bases and V by 3 bases; bases with no gene match: 6. The CDR3, as DNA: TGCAGTGCTAGGGAGACTAGCGGGGGGGCTTATACGCAGTATTTT. Translating gives CSARETSGGAYTQYF.

This clonotype turned up a few times. The chain is built from TRBV5-1 and TRBJ2-5; D is perhaps TRBD2 (7 bases). Trimming pared 6 bases from V and 2 bases from J, leaving 20 bases between. In germline, CDR1 is SGHRS, CDR2 YFSETQ. The CDR3 loop spans 16 amino acids. In DNA, the CDR3 is TGCGCCAGCATATCGGTGGCGGGGGCTTCACAAGAGACCCAGTACTTC. This encodes CASISVAGASQETQYF.

CDR3 sequence (DNA): TGCGCCAGCAGCCCCCTTAACCCGACTAGCGGCTACAATGAGCAGTTCTTC. Translation gives CASSPLNPTSGYNEQFF. This chain joins TRBV4-3 and TRBJ2-1, with 9 bases matching TRBD2. J was trimmed by 3 bases and V by 4 bases; bases with no gene match: 10. Germline CDR1 LGHNA, CDR2 YSLEER. This CDR3 spans 17 amino acids.

This clonotype showed up just a few times. J is TRBJ1-1 and V is TRBV7-3; D uncertain. V lost 2 bases to trimming and J lost 4 bases, with 11 bases between them. The CDR3 contains 14 residues. Looked up from germline, CDR1 is SGHTA and CDR2 is FQGTGA. The CDR3 spells CASSLGPTSTEAFF. Written as DNA, the CDR3 is TGTGCCAGCAGCTTAGGACCCACGAGCACTGAAGCTTTCTTT.

J is TRBJ2-2 and V is TRBV7-6, with TRBD2 matching 13 bases. Germline V gene data show CDR1 as SGHVS and CDR2 as FNYEAQ. The ends lost 5 bases at V and 4 bases at J; junction bases unmatched: 4. The CDR3 has 16 residues. The CDR3 is CASSLGLAGSTGELFF. The CDR3 DNA sequence: TGTGCCAGCAGCCTGGGACTAGCGGGGTCCACCGGGGAGCTGTTTTTT.

This clonotype turned up a few times. The chain employs TRBV7-3 and TRBJ2-3; D is ambiguous. V lost 3 bases and J lost 8, with 12 bases in between. Germline CDR1 is SGHTA and CDR2 is FQGTGA. The CDR3 is 13 amino acids. The CDR3 nucleotides are TGTGCCAGCAGCTTCGCCCCCGCGGCTACGCAGTATTTT. Encoded protein: CASSFAPAATQYF.

This clonotype was detected a few times. The V call is TRBV9, the J call TRBJ1-2; 9 bases are a match to TRBD1. In germline, CDR1 is SGDLS, CDR2 YYNGEE. Trimming at V came to 2 bases and at J to 2 bases, leaving 7 bases not matched to a gene. The CDR3 runs to 16 residues. The CDR3 here is CASSVHGTGSNYGYTF. In nucleotides, the CDR3 is TGTGCCAGCAGCGTCCATGGGACAGGGTCGAACTATGGCTACACCTTC.